This T cell receptor beta chain emerged from a study of blood T cell repertoires in COVID-19. The protocol was immunoSEQ multiplex PCR, while the TCRdb copy is restricted to in-frame clones and leaves out a portion. The sample contains about 280,000 clones, roughly 86% of which appear only once. Trimming at V came to 6 bases and at J to 1 base, leaving 3 bases not matched to a gene. In germline, CDR1 is SNHLY, CDR2 FYNNEI. The CDR3 sequence is 14 residues long. The specimen sequenced was peripheral blood. This receptor was identified in a young man with active or convalescent COVID-19. The V and J genes are TRBV2 and TRBJ1-1; 9 bases line up with TRBD1. The CDR3 DNA reads as TGTGCCAGCAGCGGACAGGGGCCGAACACTGAAGCTTTCTTT. It is translated as CASSGQGPNTEAFF.